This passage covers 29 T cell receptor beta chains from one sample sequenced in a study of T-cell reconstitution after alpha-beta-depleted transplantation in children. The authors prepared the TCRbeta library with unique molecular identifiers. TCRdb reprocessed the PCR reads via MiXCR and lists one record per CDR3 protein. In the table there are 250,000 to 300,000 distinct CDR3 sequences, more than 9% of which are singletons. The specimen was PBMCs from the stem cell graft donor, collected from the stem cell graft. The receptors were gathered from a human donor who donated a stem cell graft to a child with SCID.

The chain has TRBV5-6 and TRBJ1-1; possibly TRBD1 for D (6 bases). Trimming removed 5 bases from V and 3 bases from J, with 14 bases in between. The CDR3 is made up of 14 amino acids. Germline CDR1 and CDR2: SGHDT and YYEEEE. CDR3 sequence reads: CASSRRGVDTEAFF. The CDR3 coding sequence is TGTGCCAGCAGTCGTAGGGGGGTTGACACTGAAGCTTTCTTT.

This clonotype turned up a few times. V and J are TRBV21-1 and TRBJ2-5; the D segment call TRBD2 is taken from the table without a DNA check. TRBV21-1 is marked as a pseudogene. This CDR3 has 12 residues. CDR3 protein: CASLLELETQYF. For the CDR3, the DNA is TGTGCCAGCTTACTAGAGTTAGAGACCCAGTACTTC.

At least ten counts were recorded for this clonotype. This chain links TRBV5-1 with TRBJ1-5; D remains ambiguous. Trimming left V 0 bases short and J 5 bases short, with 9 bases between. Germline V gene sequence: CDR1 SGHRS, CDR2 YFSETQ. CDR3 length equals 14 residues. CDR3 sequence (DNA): TGCGCCAGCAGCTTGGGGGGTGGGGATCAGCCCCAGCATTTT. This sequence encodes CASSLGGGDQPQHF.

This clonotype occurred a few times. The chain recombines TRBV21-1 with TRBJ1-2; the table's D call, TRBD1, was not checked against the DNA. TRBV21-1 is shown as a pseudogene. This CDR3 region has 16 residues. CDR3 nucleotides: TGTGCCAGCAGCAAAGATTCTGACAGGGGGCTGAGTGGCTACACCTTC. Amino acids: CASSKDSDRGLSGYTF.

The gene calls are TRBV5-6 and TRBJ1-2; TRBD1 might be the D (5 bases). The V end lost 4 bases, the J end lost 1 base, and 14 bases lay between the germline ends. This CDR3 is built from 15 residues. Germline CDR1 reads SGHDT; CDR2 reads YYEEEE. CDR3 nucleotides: TGTGCCAGCAGCCGACGGGACGGGGGTAACTATGGCTACACCTTC. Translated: CASSRRDGGNYGYTF.

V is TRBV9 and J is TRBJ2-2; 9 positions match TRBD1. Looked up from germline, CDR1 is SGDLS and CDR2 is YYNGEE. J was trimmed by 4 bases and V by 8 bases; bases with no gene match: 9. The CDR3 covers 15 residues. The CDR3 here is CASQMGTGITGELFF. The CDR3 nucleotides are TGTGCCAGTCAGATGGGGACAGGGATCACCGGGGAGCTGTTTTTT.

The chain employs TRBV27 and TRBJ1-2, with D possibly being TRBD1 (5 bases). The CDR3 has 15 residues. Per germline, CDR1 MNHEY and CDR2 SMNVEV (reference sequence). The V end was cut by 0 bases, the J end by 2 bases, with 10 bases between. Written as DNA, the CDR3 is TGTGCCAGCAGTTTATCCCCAGGGCCCAACTATGGCTACACCTTC. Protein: CASSLSPGPNYGYTF.

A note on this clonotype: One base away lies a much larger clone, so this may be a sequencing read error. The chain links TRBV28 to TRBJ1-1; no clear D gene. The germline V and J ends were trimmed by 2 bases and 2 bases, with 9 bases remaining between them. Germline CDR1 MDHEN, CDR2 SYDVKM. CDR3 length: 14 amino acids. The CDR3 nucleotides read TGTGCCAGCAGTTTAGCCCGGAACAACACTGAAGCTTTCTTT. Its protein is CASSLARNNTEAFF.

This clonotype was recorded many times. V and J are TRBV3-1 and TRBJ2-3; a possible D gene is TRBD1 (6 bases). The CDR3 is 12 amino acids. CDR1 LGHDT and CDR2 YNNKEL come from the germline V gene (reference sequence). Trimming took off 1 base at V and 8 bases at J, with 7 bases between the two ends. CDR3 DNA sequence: TGTGCCAGCAGCCAAGCAGGGGTTACGCAGTATTTT. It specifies CASSQAGVTQYF.

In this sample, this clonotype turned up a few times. This CDR3 reads CAISVVGAAYNEQFF. The CDR3 nucleotides are TGTGCCATCAGTGTAGTAGGGGCGGCCTACAATGAGCAGTTCTTC. The chain carries TRBV10-3 and TRBJ2-1; tentative D call: TRBD1 (5 bases). Germline assignment: CDR1 ENHRY and CDR2 SYGVKD. The CDR3 length is 15 residues. V was shortened by 4 bases and J by 2 bases, with 12 bases between the two germline ends.

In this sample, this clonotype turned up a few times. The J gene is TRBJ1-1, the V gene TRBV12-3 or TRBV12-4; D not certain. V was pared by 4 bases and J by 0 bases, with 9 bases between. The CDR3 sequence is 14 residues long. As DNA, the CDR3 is TGTGCCAGCAGTTCGGACTTCATGAACACTGAAGCTTTCTTT. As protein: CASSSDFMNTEAFF.

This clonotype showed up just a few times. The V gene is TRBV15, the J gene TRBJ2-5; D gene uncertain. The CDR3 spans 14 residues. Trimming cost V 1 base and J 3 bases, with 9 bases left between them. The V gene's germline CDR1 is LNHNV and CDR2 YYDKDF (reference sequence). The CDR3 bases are TGTGCCACCAGCAGAGTTCGTGCGGAAGAGACCCAGTACTTC. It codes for CATSRVRAEETQYF. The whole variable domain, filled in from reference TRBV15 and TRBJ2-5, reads DAMVIQNPRYQVTQFGKPVTLSCSQTLNHNVMYWYQQKSSQAPKLLFHYYDKDFNNEADTPDNFQSRRPNTSFCFLDIRSPGLGDTAMYLCATSRVRAEETQYFGPGTRLLVL.

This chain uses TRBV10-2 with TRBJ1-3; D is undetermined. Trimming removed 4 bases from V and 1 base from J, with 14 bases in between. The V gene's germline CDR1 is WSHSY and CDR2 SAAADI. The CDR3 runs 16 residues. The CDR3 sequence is CASSVSAVQSGNTIYF. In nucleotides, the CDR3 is TGCGCCAGCAGTGTTTCGGCGGTGCAATCTGGAAACACCATATATTTT.

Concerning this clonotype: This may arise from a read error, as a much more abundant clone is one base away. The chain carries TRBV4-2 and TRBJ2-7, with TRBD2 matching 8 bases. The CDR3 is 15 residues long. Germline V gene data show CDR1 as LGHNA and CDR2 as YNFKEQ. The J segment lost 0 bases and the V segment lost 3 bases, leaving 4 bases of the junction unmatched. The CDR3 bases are TGTGCCAGCAGCCAGATAGCGGGGAGCTCCTACGAGCAGTACTTC. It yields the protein CASSQIAGSSYEQYF.

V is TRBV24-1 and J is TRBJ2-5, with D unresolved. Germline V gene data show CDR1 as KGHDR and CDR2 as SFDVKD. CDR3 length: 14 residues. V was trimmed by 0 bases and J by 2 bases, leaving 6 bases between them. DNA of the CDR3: TGTGCCACCAGTGATTTGTCGCAGCAAGAGACCCAGTACTTC. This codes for CATSDLSQQETQYF.

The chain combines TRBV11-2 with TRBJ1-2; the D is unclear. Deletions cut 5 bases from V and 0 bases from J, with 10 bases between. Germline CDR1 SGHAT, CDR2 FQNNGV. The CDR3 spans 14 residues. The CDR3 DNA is TGTGCCAGCAGCACGCACGGAGCTAACTATGGCTACACCTTC. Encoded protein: CASSTHGANYGYTF.

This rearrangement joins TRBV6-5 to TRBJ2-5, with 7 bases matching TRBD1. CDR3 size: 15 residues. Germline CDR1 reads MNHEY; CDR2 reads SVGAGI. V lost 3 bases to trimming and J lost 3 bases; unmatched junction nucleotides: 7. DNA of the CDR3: TGTGCCAGCAGTTATTCGACAGGGACCAAAGAGACCCAGTACTTC. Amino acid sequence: CASSYSTGTKETQYF.

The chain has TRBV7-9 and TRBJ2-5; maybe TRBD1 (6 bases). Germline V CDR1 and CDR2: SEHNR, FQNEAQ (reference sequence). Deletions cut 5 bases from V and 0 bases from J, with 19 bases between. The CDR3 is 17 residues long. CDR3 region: CASSGVIFKGDQETQYF. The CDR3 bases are TGTGCCAGCAGCGGAGTTATTTTCAAGGGGGACCAAGAGACCCAGTACTTC.

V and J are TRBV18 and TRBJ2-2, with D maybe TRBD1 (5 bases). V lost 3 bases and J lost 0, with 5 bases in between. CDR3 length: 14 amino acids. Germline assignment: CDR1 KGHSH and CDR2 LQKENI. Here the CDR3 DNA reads TGTGCCAGCTCACCGACAGCGAACACCGGGGAGCTGTTTTTT. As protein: CASSPTANTGELFF.

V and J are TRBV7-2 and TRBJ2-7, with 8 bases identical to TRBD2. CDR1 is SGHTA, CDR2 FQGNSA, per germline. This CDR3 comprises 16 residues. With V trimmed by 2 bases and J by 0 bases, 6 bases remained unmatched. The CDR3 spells CASSLTAGASSYEQYF. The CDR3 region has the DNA TGTGCCAGCAGCTTAACAGCGGGGGCGAGCTCCTACGAGCAGTACTTC. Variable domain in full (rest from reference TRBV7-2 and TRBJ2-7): GAGVSQSPSNKVTEKGKDVELRCDPISGHTALYWYRQSLGQGLEFLIYFQGNSAPDKSGLPSDRFSAERTGGSVSTLTIQRTQQEDSAVYLCASSLTAGASSYEQYFGPGTRLTVT.

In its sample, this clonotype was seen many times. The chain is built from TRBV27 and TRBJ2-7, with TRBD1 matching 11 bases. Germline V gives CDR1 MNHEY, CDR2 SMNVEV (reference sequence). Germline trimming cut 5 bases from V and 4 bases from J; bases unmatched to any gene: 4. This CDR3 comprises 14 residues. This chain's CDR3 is CASSHGTGGYEQYF. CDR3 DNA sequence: TGTGCCAGCAGTCACGGGACAGGGGGGTACGAGCAGTACTTC.

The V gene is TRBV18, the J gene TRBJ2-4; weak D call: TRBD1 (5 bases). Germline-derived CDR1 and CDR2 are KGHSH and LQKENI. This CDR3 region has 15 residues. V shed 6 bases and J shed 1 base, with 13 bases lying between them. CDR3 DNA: TGTGCCAGCTCGCAGCTGGCAGGGGCCAAAAACATTCAGTACTTC. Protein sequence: CASSQLAGAKNIQYF.

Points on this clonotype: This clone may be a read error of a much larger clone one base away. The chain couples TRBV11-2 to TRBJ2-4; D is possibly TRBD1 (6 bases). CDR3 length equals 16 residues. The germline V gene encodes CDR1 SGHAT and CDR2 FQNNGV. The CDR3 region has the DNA TGTGCCAGCAGCGGGGACAAGTTGCTAGCCAAAAACATTCATTACTTC. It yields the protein CASSGDKLLAKNIHYF.

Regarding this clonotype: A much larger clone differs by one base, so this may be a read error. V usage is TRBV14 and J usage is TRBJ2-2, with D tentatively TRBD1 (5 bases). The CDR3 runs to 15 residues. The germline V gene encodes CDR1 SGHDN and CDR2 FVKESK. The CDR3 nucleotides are TGTGCCGGCAGCCTTCAGGGATGGAACACCGGGGAGCTGTTTTTT. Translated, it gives CAGSLQGWNTGELFF. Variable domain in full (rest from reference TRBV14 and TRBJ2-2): EAGVTQFPSHSVIEKGQTVTLRCDPISGHDNLYWYRRVMGKEIKFLLHFVKESKQDESGMPNNRFLAERTGGTYSTLKVQPAELEDSGVYFCAGSLQGWNTGELFFGEGSRLTVL.

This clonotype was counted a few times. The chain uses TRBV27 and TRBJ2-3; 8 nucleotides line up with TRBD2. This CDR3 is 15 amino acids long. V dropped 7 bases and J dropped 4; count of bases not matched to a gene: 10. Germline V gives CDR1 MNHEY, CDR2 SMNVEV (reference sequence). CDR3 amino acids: CASTPRTSRSDTQYF. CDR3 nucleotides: TGTGCCAGCACCCCCCGGACTAGCAGGTCAGATACGCAGTATTTT.

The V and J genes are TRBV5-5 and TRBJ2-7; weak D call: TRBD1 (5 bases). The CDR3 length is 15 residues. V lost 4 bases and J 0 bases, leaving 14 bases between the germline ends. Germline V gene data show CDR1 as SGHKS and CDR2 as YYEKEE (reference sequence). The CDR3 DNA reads TGTGCCAGCAGCCACAACAGGTTGAGCTCCTACGAGCAGTACTTC. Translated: CASSHNRLSSYEQYF.

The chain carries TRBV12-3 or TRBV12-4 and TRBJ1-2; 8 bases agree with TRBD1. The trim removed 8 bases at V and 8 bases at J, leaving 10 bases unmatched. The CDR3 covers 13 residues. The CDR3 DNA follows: TGTGCCAGCGAACCCCAGGGGGCCGGGGGCTACACCTTC. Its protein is CASEPQGAGGYTF.

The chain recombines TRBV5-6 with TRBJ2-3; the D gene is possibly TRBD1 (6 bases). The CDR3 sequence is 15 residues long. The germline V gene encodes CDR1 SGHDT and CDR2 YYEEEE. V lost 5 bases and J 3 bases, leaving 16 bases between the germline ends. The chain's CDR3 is CASRRANRVTDTQYF. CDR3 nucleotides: TGTGCCAGCAGACGCGCAAACAGGGTTACAGATACGCAGTATTTT.

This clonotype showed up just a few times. The CDR3 DNA follows: TGTGCCAGCAGCGCGGACAGGACTGCGGGCCCAGATACGCAGTATTTT. The encoded protein is CASSADRTAGPDTQYF. This rearrangement joins TRBV9 to TRBJ2-3; 7 positions agree with TRBD1. J was trimmed by 4 bases and V by 3 bases; bases with no gene match: 11. Germline CDR1 is SGDLS and CDR2 is YYNGEE. The CDR3 has 16 amino acids. Supplemented by reference TRBV9 and TRBJ2-3, the full variable domain reads DSGVTQTPKHLITATGQRVTLRCSPRSGDLSVYWYQQSLDQGLQFLIQYYNGEERAKGNILERFSAQQFPDLHSELNLSSLELGDSALYFCASSADRTAGPDTQYFGPGTRLTVL.